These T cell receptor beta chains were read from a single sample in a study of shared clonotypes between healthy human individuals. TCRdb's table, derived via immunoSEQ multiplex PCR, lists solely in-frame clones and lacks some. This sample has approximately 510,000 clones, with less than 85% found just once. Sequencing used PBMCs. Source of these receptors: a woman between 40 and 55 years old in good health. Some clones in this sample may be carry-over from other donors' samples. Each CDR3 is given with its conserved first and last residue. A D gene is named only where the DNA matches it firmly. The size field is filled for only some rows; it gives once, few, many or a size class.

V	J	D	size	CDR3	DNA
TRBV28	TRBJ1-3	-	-	CASTPPGVVGNTIYF	TGTGCCAGCACCCCCCCAGGGGTAGTGGGAAACACCATATATTTT
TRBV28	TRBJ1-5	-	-	CASSPPTRVSNQPQHF	TGTGCCAGCAGTCCACCAACAAGGGTTAGCAATCAGCCCCAGCATTTT
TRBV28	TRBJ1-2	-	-	CASSLRVEVHGYTF	TGTGCCAGCAGTTTGAGGGTCGAGGTTCACGGCTACACCTTC
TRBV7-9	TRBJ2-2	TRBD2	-	CASSLGPSGSRGTGELFF	TGTGCCAGCAGCTTAGGACCTAGCGGGAGTAGGGGCACCGGGGAGCTGTTTTTT
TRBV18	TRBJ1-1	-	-	CASSLESGTKEGFF	TGTGCCAGCTCACTCGAATCAGGGACCAAGGAAGGTTTCTTT
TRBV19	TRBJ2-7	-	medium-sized	CASSPGVPYEQYF	TGTGCCAGTTCCCCCGGGGTACCCTACGAGCAGTACTTC
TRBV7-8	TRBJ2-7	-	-	CASSSGQFSYEQYF	TGTGCCAGCAGTTCCGGACAGTTCTCCTACGAGCAGTACTTC
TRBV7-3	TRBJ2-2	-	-	CASSLRWNTGELFF	TGTGCCAGCAGCTTGAGGTGGAACACCGGGGAGCTGTTTTTT
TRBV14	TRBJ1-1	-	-	CASSGQPNTEAFF	TGTGCCAGCAGTGGGCAGCCGAACACTGAAGCTTTCTTT
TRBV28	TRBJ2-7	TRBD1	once	CASSRTGYHEQYF	TGTGCCAGCAGCCGGACAGGGTACCACGAGCAGTACTTC
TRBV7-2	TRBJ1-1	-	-	CASSLAVGARFEAFF	TGTGCCAGCAGCTTAGCAGTAGGGGCTCGTTTTGAAGCTTTCTTT
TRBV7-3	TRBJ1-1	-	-	CASSPLGGATEAFF	TGTGCCAGCAGCCCCCTGGGGGGCGCGACTGAAGCTTTCTTT
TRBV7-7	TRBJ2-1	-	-	CASSLGPGAYNEQFF	TGTGCCAGCAGCTTAGGCCCTGGGGCCTACAATGAGCAGTTCTTC
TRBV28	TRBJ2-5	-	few	CASTPSRGRETQYF	TGTGCCAGCACCCCTAGTCGGGGACGAGAGACCCAGTACTTC
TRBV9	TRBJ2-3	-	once	CASSVWGDRTDTQYF	TGTGCCAGCAGCGTATGGGGAGACCGGACAGATACGCAGTATTTT
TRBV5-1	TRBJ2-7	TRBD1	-	CASSLTAGGIFEQYF	TGCGCCAGCAGCTTGACGGCAGGGGGCATCTTCGAGCAGTACTTC
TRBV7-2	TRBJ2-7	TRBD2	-	CASSSPGLAGGRYEQYF	TGTGCCAGCAGCTCACCGGGACTAGCGGGAGGAAGGTACGAGCAGTACTTC
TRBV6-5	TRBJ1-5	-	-	CASSSGDQGSNQPQHF	TGTGCCAGCAGTTCGGGTGACCAGGGAAGCAATCAGCCCCAGCATTTT
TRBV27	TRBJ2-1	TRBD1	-	CASSLAYRGRSGNEQFF	TGTGCCAGCAGTTTAGCCTACAGGGGGCGTAGCGGCAATGAGCAGTTCTTC
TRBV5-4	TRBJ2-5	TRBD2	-	CASSFSTGTRIGETQYF	TGTGCCAGCAGCTTTAGTACCGGGACTAGAATTGGAGAGACCCAGTACTTC
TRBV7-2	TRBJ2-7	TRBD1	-	CASSSPTSTGREQYF	TGTGCCAGCAGCTCACCGACTTCGACAGGGCGCGAGCAGTACTTC
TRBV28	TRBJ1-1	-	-	CASSSRAGGNTEAFF	TGTGCCAGCAGTTCCCGGGCTGGGGGGAACACTGAAGCTTTCTTT
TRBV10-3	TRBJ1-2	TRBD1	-	CAITTGVANYGYTF	TGTGCCATCACTACAGGGGTAGCTAACTATGGCTACACCTTC
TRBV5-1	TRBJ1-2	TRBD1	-	CASSPGRGQGVGGYTF	TGCGCCAGCAGCCCCGGCCGGGGACAGGGGGTAGGTGGCTACACCTTC
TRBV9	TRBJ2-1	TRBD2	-	CASSGSSGRRGEQFF	TGTGCCAGCAGCGGCTCTAGCGGGAGGAGGGGTGAGCAGTTCTTC
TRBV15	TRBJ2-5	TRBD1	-	CATSAQGAIRETQYF	TGTGCCACCAGCGCACAGGGGGCTATTCGGGAGACCCAGTACTTC
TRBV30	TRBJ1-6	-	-	CAWSVGGVGSPLHF	TGTGCCTGGAGTGTTGGGGGGGTGGGTTCACCCCTCCACTTT
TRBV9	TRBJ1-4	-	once	CASSVVGGNEKLFF	TGTGCCAGCAGCGTAGTAGGAGGGAACGAAAAACTGTTTTTT
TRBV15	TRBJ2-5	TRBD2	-	CATSRPSRGVEETQYF	TGTGCCACCAGCAGACCCTCACGGGGGGTGGAGGAGACCCAGTACTTC
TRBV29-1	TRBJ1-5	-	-	CSVVIGQQPQHF	TGCAGCGTTGTAATAGGGCAGCAGCCCCAGCATTTT
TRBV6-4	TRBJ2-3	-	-	CASRASGTDTQYF	TGTGCCAGCAGGGCTAGCGGCACAGATACGCAGTATTTT
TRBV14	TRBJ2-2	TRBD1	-	CASSQDRQGARTGELFF	TGTGCCAGCAGCCAAGATCGGCAGGGGGCGCGAACCGGGGAGCTGTTTTTT
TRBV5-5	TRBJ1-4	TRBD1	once	CASSLQTGGDEKLFF	TGTGCCAGCAGCCTTCAGACAGGGGGAGATGAAAAACTGTTTTTT
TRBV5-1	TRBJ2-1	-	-	CASSYTGWGIDEQFF	TGCGCCAGCAGCTATACAGGGTGGGGGATAGATGAGCAGTTCTTC
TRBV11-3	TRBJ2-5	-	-	CASSLVASRETQYF	TGTGCCAGCAGCTTAGTGGCATCGCGAGAGACCCAGTACTTC
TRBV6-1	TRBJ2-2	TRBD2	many	CASSELAGGDTGELFF	TGTGCCAGCAGTGAATTAGCGGGAGGGGACACCGGGGAGCTGTTTTTT
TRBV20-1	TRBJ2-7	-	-	CSARGQGDYF	TGCAGTGCTAGGGGGCAGGGCGATTACTTC
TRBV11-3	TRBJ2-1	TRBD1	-	CASSRGQGTYNEQFF	TGTGCCAGCAGCCGGGGACAGGGGACCTACAATGAGCAGTTCTTC
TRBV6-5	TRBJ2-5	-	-	CASRSRDTNTETQYF	TGTGCCAGCAGATCCCGGGACACCAATACGGAGACCCAGTACTTC
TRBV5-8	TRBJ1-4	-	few	CASSLGGGLFF	TGTGCCAGCAGCTTGGGGGGAGGACTGTTTTTT
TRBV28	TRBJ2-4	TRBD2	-	CASTNSGRVAYF	TGTGCCAGCACCAACTCAGGGAGGGTGGCGTACTTC
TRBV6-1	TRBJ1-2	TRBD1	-	CASSPGTGSSYTF	TGTGCCAGCAGCCCCGGGACAGGGTCCAGCTACACCTTC
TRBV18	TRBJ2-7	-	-	CASSPSAGNYEQYF	TGTGCCAGCTCACCGTCGGCGGGGAACTACGAGCAGTACTTC
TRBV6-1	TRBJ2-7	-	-	CASSEVPREQYF	TGTGCCAGCAGTGAGGTTCCAAGGGAGCAGTACTTC
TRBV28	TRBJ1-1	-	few	CASNRRRVGTEAFF	TGTGCCAGCAATCGGCGGAGGGTTGGCACTGAAGCTTTCTTT
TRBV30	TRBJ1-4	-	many	CACNREFGVNEKLFF	TGTGCCTGCAACAGGGAATTTGGGGTGAATGAAAAACTGTTTTTT
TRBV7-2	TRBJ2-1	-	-	CASRDSTYNEQFF	TGTGCCAGCAGAGACAGCACCTACAATGAGCAGTTCTTC
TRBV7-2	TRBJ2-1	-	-	CASQGMAGYNEQFF	TGTGCCAGCCAGGGAATGGCGGGTTACAATGAGCAGTTCTTC
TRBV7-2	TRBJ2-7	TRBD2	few	CASSLRLMAGGPNLYEQYF	TGTGCCAGCAGCTTAAGGCTTATGGCGGGAGGGCCTAACCTCTACGAGCAGTACTTC
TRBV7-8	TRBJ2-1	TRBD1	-	CASSPSRDRAYNEQFF	TGTGCCAGCAGCCCCTCCCGGGACAGGGCCTACAATGAGCAGTTCTTC
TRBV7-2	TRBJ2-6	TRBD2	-	CASSLGLALGANVLTF	TGTGCCAGCAGCCTGGGACTAGCGTTGGGGGCCAACGTCCTGACTTTC
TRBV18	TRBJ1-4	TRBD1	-	CASSSRQGVNEKLFF	TGTGCCAGCTCAAGCCGACAGGGCGTTAATGAAAAACTGTTTTTT
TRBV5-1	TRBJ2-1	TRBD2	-	CASSLLLAGAPEQFF	TGCGCCAGCAGCTTGCTGCTAGCGGGGGCTCCTGAGCAGTTCTTC
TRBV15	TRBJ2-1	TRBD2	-	CATSRDSGSVTGSYNEQFF	TGTGCCACCAGCAGAGATAGCGGGAGCGTAACGGGCTCCTACAATGAGCAGTTCTTC
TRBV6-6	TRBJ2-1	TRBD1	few	CASTRPGQGNNEQFF	TGTGCCAGCACCCGTCCGGGACAGGGGAACAATGAGCAGTTCTTC
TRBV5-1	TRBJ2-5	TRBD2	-	CASSLVPGGQETQYF	TGCGCCAGCAGCTTGGTCCCCGGGGGGCAAGAGACCCAGTACTTC
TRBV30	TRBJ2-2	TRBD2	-	CAWSGVAGDTGELFF	TGTGCCTGGAGTGGGGTAGCGGGAGACACCGGGGAGCTGTTTTTT
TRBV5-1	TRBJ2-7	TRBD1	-	CASSIAGQGISYEQYF	TGCGCCAGCAGCATAGCAGGACAGGGGATCTCCTACGAGCAGTACTTC